These 6 T cell receptor beta chains came from one sample sequenced in a study of blood T cell repertoires in COVID-19 (dated by TCRdb to the early 2020s). The library was built by means of the immunoSEQ multiplex PCR assay. TCRdb limited this immuneACCESS table to in-frame rearrangements with V and J called. A share of clones is missing; checked studies link under half to unresolved V genes, and the rest is unexplained. A total of about 220,000 clones appear in this sample, approximately 85% of them only once. The ten most abundant clones make up 2.9% of the sample. Sequencing was done on a sample of peripheral blood. These receptors all come from a man in his fifties who had recovered from COVID-19.

V usage is TRBV6-6 and J usage is TRBJ2-3, with D maybe TRBD2 (6 bases). V gave up 5 bases and J gave up 4 bases, with 10 bases separating them. This CDR3 spans 13 amino acids. Germline lookup yields CDR1 MNHNY and CDR2 SVGAGI (reference sequence). The CDR3 here is CASSGSSADTQYF. The CDR3 bases are TGTGCCAGCAGTGGGTCTAGCGCAGATACGCAGTATTTT.

V gene TRBV2 combines with J gene TRBJ2-3; 8 bases are shared with TRBD2. Trimming removed 5 bases from V and 0 bases from J; junction bases left unmatched: 4. This CDR3 is 15 amino acids long. CDR1 is SNHLY and CDR2 is FYNNEI in the germline V gene. In nucleotides, the CDR3 is TGTGCCAGCAGTTTTAGCGGGACCAGCACAGATACGCAGTATTTT. Translating gives CASSFSGTSTDTQYF.

This clone was seen a few times. This rearrangement joins TRBV7-8 to TRBJ1-5, with D hard to call. V was cut by 5 bases and J by 4 bases, with 15 bases left in between. Germline CDR1 is SGHVS and CDR2 is FQNEAQ. The CDR3 runs 15 residues. The CDR3 spells CASSPAVGGNQPQHF. DNA of the CDR3: TGTGCCAGCAGCCCAGCAGTTGGAGGGAATCAGCCCCAGCATTTT. The full variable domain, its missing parts supplied by reference TRBV7-8 and TRBJ1-5, is GAGVSQSPRYKVAKRGQDVALRCDPISGHVSLFWYQQALGQGPEFLTYFQNEAQLDKSGLPSDRFFAERPEGSVSTLKIQRTQQEDSAVYLCASSPAVGGNQPQHFGDGTRLSIL.

The table lists this clone with a count of one. This sequence joins TRBV27 and TRBJ2-2, with a possible D match to TRBD2 (7 bases). CDR1 and CDR2 (germline): MNHEY, SMNVEV (reference sequence). This CDR3 spans 19 amino acids. Trimming cost V 5 bases and J 4 bases, with 26 bases left between them. In DNA form, the CDR3 reads TGTGCCAGCAGTCTCTCCGGGGGGCTCTGGGTCCGGGGCACCGGGGAGCTGTTTTTT. It encodes CASSLSGGLWVRGTGELFF.

This clone was seen more than once but under ten times. The rearrangement uses TRBV3-1 (or the pseudogene TRBV3-2) and TRBJ2-7; maybe TRBD2 (5 bases). CDR1 and CDR2 from the germline V gene are LGHDT and YNNKEL (reference sequence). The CDR3 is made up of 13 amino acids. The V gene lost 4 bases and the J gene lost 2 bases, with 9 bases spanning the gap. The CDR3 here is CASSLGETYEQYF. CDR3 sequence (DNA): TGTGCCAGCAGCCTTGGGGAGACCTACGAGCAGTACTTC.

The chain uses TRBV30 and TRBJ2-3; D perhaps matches TRBD2 (6 bases). V was pared by 3 bases and J by 4 bases, with 14 bases between. CDR1 GTSNPN and CDR2 SVGIG come from the germline V gene (reference sequence). The CDR3 is made up of 14 amino acids. As DNA, the CDR3 is TGTGCCTGGAGCTCGCTAGCGCGCGCAGATACGCAGTATTTT. Translating gives CAWSSLARADTQYF.